A single sample is the source of the 29 T cell receptor beta chains below, sequenced in a study of T cells of healthy individuals. TCRdb independently ran MiXCR on the 5' RACE reads; one entry per CDR3 protein. The sample carries 53,000 or so distinct CDR3 sequences, roughly 14% recorded once. The source of these receptors is a human donor in good health.

This clonotype was counted at least ten times. The chain has TRBV3-1 and TRBJ2-7; 7 bases match TRBD2. The V gene's germline CDR1 is LGHDT and CDR2 YNNKEL (reference sequence). The CDR3 runs 17 residues. Trimming took 0 bases from V and 5 from J; bases not matched to a gene: 13. CDR3 bases: TGTGCCAGCAGCCAAGAAGGTCGCGGGAGCGAATATAACGAGCAGTACTTC. Protein: CASSQEGRGSEYNEQYF.

The V and J genes are TRBV20-1 and TRBJ2-7, with TRBD2 matching 10 bases. CDR3 size: 14 residues. The V gene's germline CDR1 is DFQATT and CDR2 SNEGSKA (reference sequence). V was pared by 0 bases and J by 5 bases, with 4 bases of the junction left unmatched. The CDR3 protein is CSARDQLAGDEQYF. CDR3 coding DNA: TGCAGTGCTAGAGATCAGCTAGCGGGAGACGAGCAGTACTTC.

This clonotype was seen a handful of times. The genes are TRBV13 and TRBJ1-6, with 8 bases identical to TRBD1. Germline-derived CDR1 and CDR2 are PRHDT and FYEKMQ (reference sequence). The CDR3 extends over 14 amino acids. With V trimmed by 6 bases and J by 7 bases, 5 bases remained unmatched. The CDR3 spells CASSRTGSNSPLHF. The DNA for the CDR3 is TGTGCCAGCAGTCGGACAGGGTCAAATTCACCCCTCCACTTT. Full variable domain (remainder filled in from reference TRBV13 and TRBJ1-6): AAGVIQSPRHLIKEKRETATLKCYPIPRHDTVYWYQQGPGQDPQFLISFYEKMQSDKGSIPDRFSAQQFSDYHSELNMSSLELGDSALYFCASSRTGSNSPLHFGNGTRLTVT.

This clonotype was counted many times. The chain couples TRBV4-3 to TRBJ2-6, with a weak D call TRBD2 (5 bases). Germline V gene lookup returns CDR1 LGHNA and CDR2 YSLEER. The CDR3 contains 16 residues. Trimming shortened V by 0 bases and J by 2 bases, and 8 bases separated the two germline ends. For the CDR3, the DNA is TGCGCCAGCAGCCAAGATATCGGGGCTGGGGCCAACGTCCTGACTTTC. As protein: CASSQDIGAGANVLTF.

This clonotype has ten or more counts. V gene TRBV3-1 combines with J gene TRBJ2-1; D unclear. The CDR3 contains 15 residues. V was trimmed by 7 bases and J by 0 bases, leaving 13 bases between them. In germline, CDR1 is LGHDT, CDR2 YNNKEL (reference sequence). As DNA, the CDR3 is TGTGCCAGCACATTAGACGGAAGCTCCTACAATGAGCAGTTCTTC. Translation gives CASTLDGSSYNEQFF.

This clonotype was seen many times. The chain is built from TRBV5-5 and TRBJ2-7; TRBD2 matches at 8 bases. The CDR3 length is 20 residues. V lost 0 bases to trimming and J lost 3 bases; unmatched junction nucleotides: 20. Germline CDR1 reads SGHKS; CDR2 reads YYEKEE (reference sequence). DNA of the CDR3: TGTGCCAGCAGCTTGGGGGAGGTGACTAGCGTGCTTGGGCCAAACTACGAGCAGTACTTC. Protein: CASSLGEVTSVLGPNYEQYF.

This clonotype was observed at least ten times. This chain uses TRBV3-1 with TRBJ2-1, with 8 bases that match TRBD2. The CDR3 totals 15 residues. Germline CDR1 reads LGHDT; CDR2 reads YNNKEL (reference sequence). Trimming took 6 bases from V and 3 from J; bases not matched to a gene: 7. CDR3 in amino acids: CASSLGSGGYNEQFF. CDR3 bases: TGTGCCAGCAGTCTGGGGAGCGGGGGCTACAATGAGCAGTTCTTC.

The V and J genes are TRBV7-2 and TRBJ2-1; 9 positions agree with TRBD1. Trimming removed 5 bases from V and 5 bases from J; junction bases left unmatched: 7. Germline V CDR1 and CDR2: SGHTA, FQGNSA. This CDR3 contains 15 residues. CDR3 in amino acids: CASSLDRGGHNEQFF. As DNA, the CDR3 is TGTGCCAGCAGCCTCGACAGGGGGGGCCACAATGAGCAGTTCTTC.

V gene TRBV7-2 combines with J gene TRBJ2-1; D is ambiguous. Germline CDR1 reads SGHTA; CDR2 reads FQGNSA. This CDR3 spans 15 amino acids. Deletions cut 5 bases from V and 8 bases from J, with 19 bases between. CDR3 loop: CASSPRRLDADEQFF. The CDR3 DNA reads TGTGCCAGCAGCCCTCGTAGGTTGGACGCCGATGAGCAGTTCTTC.

J is TRBJ1-6 and V is TRBV7-9, with unresolved D. Germline CDR1 SEHNR, CDR2 FQNEAQ (reference sequence). The CDR3 is made up of 12 amino acids. Trimming pared 5 bases from V and 5 bases from J, leaving 4 bases between. This CDR3 reads CASSGNNSPLHF. The CDR3 nucleotides are TGTGCCAGCAGCGGGAATAATTCACCCCTCCACTTT.

This clonotype was seen only a few times. This chain uses TRBV4-1 with TRBJ2-7, with 10 positions matching TRBD2. With 2 bases clipped from V and 0 bases from J, the junction kept 13 bases outside the gene matches. Per the germline V gene, CDR1 is MGHRA and CDR2 is YSYEKL. CDR3 length: 19 residues. The CDR3 DNA is TGCGCCAGCAGCCAAAGGGCTAGCGGGGGTGAACCAGCCTCCTACGAGCAGTACTTC. Translating it yields CASSQRASGGEPASYEQYF.

This clonotype was observed many times. CDR3 sequence: CASSLMTGAVQPQHF. The CDR3 DNA follows: TGTGCCAGCAGCTTGATGACAGGGGCGGTTCAGCCCCAGCATTTT. V usage is TRBV7-8 and J usage is TRBJ1-5, with 8 bases identical to TRBD1. The CDR3 contains 15 residues. The junction had 7 bases not matched to a gene; V was cut back by 3 bases and J by 6 bases. The germline V gene has CDR1 SGHVS and CDR2 FQNEAQ.

This clonotype was observed many times. The chain employs TRBV2 and TRBJ2-7; 7 bases agree with TRBD2. The CDR3 is made up of 13 amino acids. Germline CDR1 reads SNHLY; CDR2 reads FYNNEI. The trim removed 3 bases at V and 4 bases at J, leaving 3 bases unmatched. In nucleotides, the CDR3 is TGTGCCAGCAGTGAGAGGGAGGGGTACGAGCAGTACTTC. It encodes CASSEREGYEQYF. Complete variable domain (other parts from reference TRBV2 and TRBJ2-7): EPEVTQTPSHQVTQMGQEVILRCVPISNHLYFYWYRQILGQKVEFLVSFYNNEISEKSEIFDDQFSVERPDGSNFTLKIRSTKLEDSAMYFCASSEREGYEQYFGPGTRLTVT.

The gene calls are TRBV10-3 and TRBJ1-1; D may be TRBD1 (5 bases). The CDR3 consists of 14 residues. Germline values: CDR1 ENHRY, CDR2 SYGVKD. Trimming took off 3 bases at V and 0 bases at J, with 8 bases between the two ends. The CDR3 DNA sequence: TGTGCCATCAGTGAATCAGGGATGAACACTGAAGCTTTCTTT. The encoded protein is CAISESGMNTEAFF.

V usage is TRBV5-1 and J usage is TRBJ2-3, with 9 bases fitting TRBD1. The CDR3 covers 15 residues. Germline CDR1 SGHRS, CDR2 YFSETQ. V lost 4 bases and J lost 1; bases outside the gene matches: 4. The CDR3 sequence is CASSQGQGGTDTQYF. CDR3 bases: TGCGCCAGCAGCCAGGGACAGGGCGGCACAGATACGCAGTATTTT.

This clonotype was counted many times. This sequence joins TRBV4-1 and TRBJ2-5, with D unresolved. This CDR3 contains 13 residues. The V and J ends lost 1 base and 4 bases respectively, with 7 bases between them. The germline V gene encodes CDR1 MGHRA and CDR2 YSYEKL. In DNA form, the CDR3 reads TGCGCCAGCAGCCAAGGTCATCGAGAGACCCAGTACTTC. It translates to CASSQGHRETQYF.

In this sample, this clonotype turned up many times. The rearrangement links TRBV30 to TRBJ2-2; D may be TRBD2 (5 bases). Germline V gene sequence: CDR1 GTSNPN, CDR2 SVGIG (reference sequence). The CDR3 consists of 13 residues. V was shortened by 0 bases and J by 7 bases, with 9 bases between the two germline ends. The CDR3 sequence: CAWSVRGNGELFF. In DNA, the CDR3 is TGTGCCTGGAGTGTTAGAGGGAACGGGGAGCTGTTTTTT.

This chain connects TRBV11-1 to TRBJ2-3; 7 positions agree with TRBD2. The V gene's germline CDR1 is SGHAT and CDR2 FQDESV (reference sequence). V dropped 5 bases and J dropped 6; count of bases not matched to a gene: 11. This CDR3 is built from 15 residues. The CDR3 bases are TGTGCCAGCAGCCACGAGGTTCGGGAGGCTGATACGCAGTATTTT. This codes for CASSHEVREADTQYF.

This clonotype was counted many times. The CDR3 loop reads CSARAVAGEQFF. DNA for the CDR3: TGCAGTGCTAGAGCAGTAGCTGGTGAGCAGTTCTTC. The chain combines TRBV20-1 with TRBJ2-1; no clear D. The CDR3 spans 12 residues. V lost 1 base, J lost 9 bases, and 10 bases lay in between. Germline CDR1 DFQATT, CDR2 SNEGSKA (reference sequence).

The chain combines TRBV29-1 with TRBJ2-1, with TRBD1 as a possible D gene (6 bases). V lost 6 bases, J lost 10 bases, and 10 bases lay in between. Germline V lookup: CDR1 SQVTM, CDR2 ANQGSEA. The CDR3 extends over 10 amino acids. The CDR3 protein is CSVGHGEQFF. CDR3 coding DNA: TGCAGCGTGGGACATGGCGAGCAGTTCTTC.

The genes are TRBV3-1 and TRBJ2-7, with D perhaps assigned TRBD1 or TRBD2 (5 bases each). This CDR3 has 13 amino acids. V was shortened by 5 bases and J by 4 bases, with 12 bases between the two germline ends. In germline, CDR1 is LGHDT, CDR2 YNNKEL (reference sequence). CDR3 in amino acids: CASSGGPGYEQYF. Here the CDR3 DNA reads TGTGCCAGCAGCGGGGGACCGGGTTACGAGCAGTACTTC.

At least ten counts were recorded for this clonotype. The J gene is TRBJ1-5, the V gene TRBV29-1, with D perhaps matching TRBD1 (6 bases). The germline CDR1 and CDR2 sequences are SQVTM and ANQGSEA. V was shortened by 3 bases and J by 7 bases, with 10 bases between the two germline ends. This CDR3 region has 12 residues. This chain's CDR3 is CSVEGAGQPQHF. For the CDR3, the DNA is TGCAGCGTTGAGGGGGCCGGCCAGCCCCAGCATTTT.

This clonotype was counted only a few times. The rearrangement joins TRBV3-1 to TRBJ2-3; D may match TRBD1 or TRBD2 (5 bases each). CDR1 and CDR2 from the germline V gene are LGHDT and YNNKEL (reference sequence). V was cut by 1 base and J by 5 bases, with 13 bases left in between. The CDR3 is made up of 15 amino acids. The CDR3 region has the DNA TGTGCCAGCAGCCAAGCGGGGCCATCCGGAGATACGCAGTATTTT. Its protein product is CASSQAGPSGDTQYF.

This chain uses TRBV24-1 with TRBJ1-2; 9 nucleotides agree with TRBD1. Germline loops: CDR1 KGHDR, CDR2 SFDVKD. V was clipped by 8 bases and J by 4 bases; unmatched bases: 10. The CDR3 sequence is 15 residues long. In nucleotides, the CDR3 is TGTGCCACCACCGTCCGGGACAGGGATGGCTATGGCTACACCTTC. Residues: CATTVRDRDGYGYTF.

This clonotype counts as medium-sized. The rearrangement uses TRBV6-6 and TRBJ1-2, with D tentatively TRBD1 (5 bases). V dropped 5 bases and J dropped 2 bases, with 6 bases sitting between them. This CDR3 is 12 amino acids long. Germline V gives CDR1 MNHNY, CDR2 SVGAGI (reference sequence). The CDR3 nucleotides are TGTGCCAGCAGTGACAGAAACTATGGCTACACCTTC. It specifies CASSDRNYGYTF.

J is TRBJ2-3 and V is TRBV12-3 or TRBV12-4, with 10 bases that match TRBD2. The V segment lost 5 bases and the J segment 9 bases; nucleotides outside the gene matches: 11. The CDR3 contains 15 residues. The CDR3 nucleotides are TGTGCCAGCAGTCAAGCGGGAGGGCCCTCGAGAACGCAGTATTTT. As protein: CASSQAGGPSRTQYF.

The chain links TRBV20-1 to TRBJ1-2; 9 nucleotides agree with TRBD1. Trimming at V came to 7 bases and at J to 6 bases, leaving 9 bases not matched to a gene. CDR1 is DFQATT, CDR2 SNEGSKA, per germline (reference sequence). The CDR3 runs 13 residues. The CDR3 sequence is CSVLTGGGDGYTF. The CDR3, as DNA: TGCAGTGTTTTAACAGGGGGCGGCGATGGCTACACCTTC.

This clonotype was seen many times. The chain uses TRBV6-1 and TRBJ1-5; no clear D. Germline V gives CDR1 MNHNS, CDR2 SASEGT. CDR3 length: 13 residues. Trimming left V 7 bases short and J 5 bases short, with 12 bases between. The CDR3: CASTAAHDQPQHF. DNA for the CDR3: TGTGCCAGCACGGCAGCCCATGATCAGCCCCAGCATTTT.

The rearrangement links TRBV7-9 to TRBJ2-7, with D hard to call. Trimming cost V 1 base and J 6 bases, with 10 bases left between them. The CDR3 is made up of 13 amino acids. Germline-derived CDR1 and CDR2 are SEHNR and FQNEAQ (reference sequence). CDR3 nucleotide sequence: TGTGCCAGCAGCTTAGATGCACGGTTCGAGCAGTACTTC. Translation gives CASSLDARFEQYF.